This T cell receptor (beta chain) was recovered during a study of shared clonotypes between healthy human individuals. Study summary: Each donor's CD8 memory used one plate, CD8 naive two, each CD4 subset three. Broader study findings: Several donors showed sharing of about 5.5% of naive CD4 clonotypes. Naive subsets generally had larger estimated richness than memory subsets.

Sorted-subset replicate PCR reactions contained roughly 190 ng DNA, corresponding to some 30,000 T cell genomes. The protocol was immunoSEQ multiplex PCR, while the TCRdb copy is restricted to in-frame clones and leaves out a portion. Altogether about 680,000 clones are present, about 74% being singletons, with the ten largest covering more than 1.5%. This CDR3 has 16 residues. Germline CDR1 reads SGHRS; CDR2 reads YFSETQ. V gave up 2 bases and J gave up 0 bases, with 11 bases separating them. Details on this clone: Its specificity is unknown.

Sequencing used memory CD4+ T cells sorted from blood. Documented subset: CD45RA-negative fraction. The rearrangement joins TRBV5-1 to TRBJ2-2, with D uncertain. The origin of this receptor is a woman in her 30s in good health. CDR3 residues: CASSFGLQTNTGELFF. CDR3 nucleotides: TGCGCCAGCAGCTTTGGTCTACAAACGAACACCGGGGAGCTGTTTTTT. Drawing the rest from reference TRBV5-1 and TRBJ2-2, the complete variable domain is KAGVTQTPRYLIKTRGQQVTLSCSPISGHRSVSWYQQTPGQGLQFLFEYFSETQRNKGNFPGRFSGRQFSNSRSEMNVSTLELGDSALYLCASSFGLQTNTGELFFGEGSRLTVL.